This TCR beta chain came from a study of beta chain features in type 1 diabetes. Study-wide background: Sorted cell examination encompassed under 130 million cells across all samples. Whole-study findings and limits: The study left unresolved whether HLA type influences TCRB rearrangement. Cells expressing TCR highly could be over-represented by cDNA sequencing. Type 1 diabetes patients had moderately but significantly shorter TCRB CDR3s in all four CD4+ subsets.

Germline V gene lookup returns CDR1 LGHNT and CDR2 FRNRAP. V shed 3 bases and J 10 bases; nucleotides not matched to a gene: 2. This CDR3 comprises 12 residues. Isolated RNA was reverse transcribed in full, so expressed TCRB transcripts were sequenced. Sequencing was performed with immunoSEQ multiplex PCR; in TCRdb, only in-frame clones are kept and a portion is missing. Of around 280,000 clones listed, around 16% are singletons. Comments on this clone: Its antigen is currently unknown.

This clonotype originated in a man between 18 and 29 years old with type 1 diabetes. Material: naive CD4+ T cells from blood. V usage is TRBV12-5 and J usage is TRBJ2-1, with 8 positions matching TRBD2. CDR3 residues: CASGFAGGEQFF. The CDR3 coding sequence is TGTGCTAGTGGTTTCGCGGGGGGCGAGCAGTTCTTC.